Detailed here is one T cell receptor (beta chain). Its antigen is not identified. The data derive from a study of cytomegalovirus exposure and HLA in healthy donors. Study-level findings and limits: Researchers had no immune exposure information except CMV serostatus available.

PCR involved 60 Vbeta and 13 Jbeta primers. Method: immunoSEQ multiplex PCR; TCRdb's copy keeps in-frame clones and lacks some. Among 200,000 to 250,000 clones, 70% to 90% were seen once, and the ten largest hold roughly 0.26%. CDR1 PRHDT and CDR2 FYEKMQ come from the germline V gene (reference sequence). This CDR3 spans 13 amino acids. V lost 4 bases to trimming and J lost 1 base, with 7 bases between them. The specimen sequenced was PBMCs. The clonotype originates from a girl aged 2 to 10 in good health and CMV-seronegative. This chain uses TRBV13 with TRBJ1-1; D is perhaps TRBD1 (6 bases). This CDR3 reads CASSSQGNTEAFF. The CDR3 DNA follows: TGTGCCAGCAGCTCACAGGGGAACACTGAAGCTTTCTTT.